This T cell receptor beta chain is from a study of TIL therapy for anti-PD-1-resistant metastatic lung cancer. This was the immunoSEQ v3 assay. Profiled with immunoSEQ multiplex PCR; TCRdb holds only in-frame clones, not every one. In the table there are approximately 60,000 clones, approximately 78% of which are singletons. As for time point: pre-treatment sample, taken before nivolumab and TIL therapy. CDR1 is LNHDA and CDR2 is SQIVND in the germline V gene (reference sequence). Germline trimming cut 1 base from V and 2 bases from J; bases unmatched to any gene: 3. The CDR3 contains 18 residues. The TCR was taken from a person aged 25-85 years with non-small cell lung cancer. The rearrangement uses TRBV19 and TRBJ2-1, with 15 bases lining up with TRBD2. The source was blood, collected at baseline. The CDR3 DNA reads TGTGCCAGTAGTATAGGGACTAGCGGGAGGGCCGCCTACAATGAGCAGTTCTTC. Translated, it gives CASSIGTSGRAAYNEQFF. The full variable domain, its missing parts supplied by reference TRBV19 and TRBJ2-1, is DGGITQSPKYLFRKEGQNVTLSCEQNLNHDAMYWYRQDPGQGLRLIYYSQIVNDFQKGDIAEGYSVSREKKESFPLTVTSAQKNPTAFYLCASSIGTSGRAAYNEQFFGPGTRLTVL.